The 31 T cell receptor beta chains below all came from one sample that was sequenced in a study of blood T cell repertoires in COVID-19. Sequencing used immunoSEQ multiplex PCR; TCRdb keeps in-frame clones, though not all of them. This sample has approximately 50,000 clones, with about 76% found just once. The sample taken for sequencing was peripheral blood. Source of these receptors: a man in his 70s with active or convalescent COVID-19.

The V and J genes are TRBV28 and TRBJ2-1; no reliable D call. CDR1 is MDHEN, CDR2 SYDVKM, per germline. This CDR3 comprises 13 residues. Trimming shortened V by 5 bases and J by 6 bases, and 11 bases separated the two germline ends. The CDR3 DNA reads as TGTGCCAGCAGTCCCGACATTGGCAATGAGCAGTTCTTC. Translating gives CASSPDIGNEQFF.

The CDR3 here is CASSPTGQGVINEQFF. CDR3 sequence (DNA): TGTGCCAGCAGCCCAACCGGACAGGGAGTAATAAATGAGCAGTTCTTC. The chain joins TRBV3-1 (or the pseudogene TRBV3-2) to TRBJ2-1; 8 bases are shared with TRBD1. With V trimmed by 4 bases and J by 7 bases, 12 bases remained unmatched. There are 16 residues in the CDR3. Germline V gene sequence: CDR1 LGHDT, CDR2 YNNKEL (reference sequence).

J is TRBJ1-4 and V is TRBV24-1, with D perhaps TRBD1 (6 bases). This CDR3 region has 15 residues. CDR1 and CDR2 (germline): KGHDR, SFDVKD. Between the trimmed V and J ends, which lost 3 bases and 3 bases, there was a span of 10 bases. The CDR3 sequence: CATSDPRTANEKLFF. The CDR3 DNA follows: TGTGCCACCAGTGATCCCCGGACAGCTAATGAAAAACTGTTTTTT.

CDR3 loop: CASSLRGYQPQHF. In nucleotides, the CDR3 is TGTGCCAGCAGCTTGCGGGGGTATCAGCCCCAGCATTTT. The V gene is TRBV5-8, the J gene TRBJ1-5; maybe TRBD1 (5 bases). CDR3 length: 13 residues. The germline gives CDR1 SGHTS, CDR2 YDEGEE. Trimming removed 1 base at V and 5 bases at J, with 7 bases between.

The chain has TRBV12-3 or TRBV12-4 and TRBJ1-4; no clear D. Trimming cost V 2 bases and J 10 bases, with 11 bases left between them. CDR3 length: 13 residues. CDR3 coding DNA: TGTGCCAGCAGTTTACAATATTCGGGAAAACTGTTTTTT. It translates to CASSLQYSGKLFF.

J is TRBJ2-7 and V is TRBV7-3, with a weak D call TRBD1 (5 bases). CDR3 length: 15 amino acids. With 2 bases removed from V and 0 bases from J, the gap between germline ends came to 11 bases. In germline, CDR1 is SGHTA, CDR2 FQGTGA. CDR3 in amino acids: CASSLGRVGSYEQYF. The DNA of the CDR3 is TGTGCCAGCAGCTTAGGCAGGGTTGGCTCCTACGAGCAGTACTTC.

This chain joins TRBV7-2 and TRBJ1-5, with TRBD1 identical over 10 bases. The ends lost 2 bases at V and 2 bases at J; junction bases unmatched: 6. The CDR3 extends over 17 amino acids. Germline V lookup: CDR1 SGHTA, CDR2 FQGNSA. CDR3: CASSLHSGTGGNQPQHF. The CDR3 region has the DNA TGTGCCAGCAGCTTACACTCCGGGACAGGGGGCAATCAGCCCCAGCATTTT.

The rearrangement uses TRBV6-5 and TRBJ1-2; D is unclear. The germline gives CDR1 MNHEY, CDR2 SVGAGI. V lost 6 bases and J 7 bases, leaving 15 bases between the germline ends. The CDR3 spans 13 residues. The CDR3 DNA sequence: TGTGCCAGCAGCCAGACATCGGAGGGTGGCTACACCTTC. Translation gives CASSQTSEGGYTF.

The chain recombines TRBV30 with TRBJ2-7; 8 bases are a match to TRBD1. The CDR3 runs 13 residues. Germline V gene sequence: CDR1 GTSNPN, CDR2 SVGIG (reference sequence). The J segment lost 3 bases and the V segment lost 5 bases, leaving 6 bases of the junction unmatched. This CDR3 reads CAWLGQGVYEQYF. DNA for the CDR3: TGTGCCTGGCTCGGACAGGGAGTCTACGAGCAGTACTTC.

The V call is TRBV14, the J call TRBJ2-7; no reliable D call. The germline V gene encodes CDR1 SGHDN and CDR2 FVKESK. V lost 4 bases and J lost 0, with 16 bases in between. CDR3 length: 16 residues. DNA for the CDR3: TGTGCCAGCAGCCCCCGTCTTGGGCCAAGCTCCTACGAGCAGTACTTC. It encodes CASSPRLGPSSYEQYF.

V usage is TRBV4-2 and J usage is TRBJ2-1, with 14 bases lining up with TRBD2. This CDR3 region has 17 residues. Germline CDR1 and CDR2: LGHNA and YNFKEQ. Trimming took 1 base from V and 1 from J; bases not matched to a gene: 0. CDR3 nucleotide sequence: TGTGCCAGCAGCCAAGGGACTAGCGGGGGGTCCTACAATGAGCAGTTCTTC. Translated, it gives CASSQGTSGGSYNEQFF.

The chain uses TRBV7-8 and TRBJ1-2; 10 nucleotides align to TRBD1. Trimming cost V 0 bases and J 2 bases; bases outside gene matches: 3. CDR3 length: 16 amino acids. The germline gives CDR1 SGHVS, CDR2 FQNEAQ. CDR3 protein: CASSLARGQGNYGYTF. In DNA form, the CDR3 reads TGTGCCAGCAGCTTAGCGCGGGGACAGGGGAACTATGGCTACACCTTC.

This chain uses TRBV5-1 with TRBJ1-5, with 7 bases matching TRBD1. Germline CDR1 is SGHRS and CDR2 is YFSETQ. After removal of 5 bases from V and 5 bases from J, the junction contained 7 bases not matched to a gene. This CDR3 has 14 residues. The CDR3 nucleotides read TGCGCCAGCAGTTCGACAGGGAAGGATCAGCCCCAGCATTTT. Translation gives CASSSTGKDQPQHF.

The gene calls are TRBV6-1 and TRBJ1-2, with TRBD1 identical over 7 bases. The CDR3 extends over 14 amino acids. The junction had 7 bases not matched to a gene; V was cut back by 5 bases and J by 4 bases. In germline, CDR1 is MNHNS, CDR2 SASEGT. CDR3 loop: CASSLSQGSYGYTF. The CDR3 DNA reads TGTGCCAGCAGTCTCTCACAGGGGTCCTATGGCTACACCTTC.

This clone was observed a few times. This CDR3 is CASRDLLGNSPLHF. The CDR3 nucleotides are TGTGCCAGCAGGGACTTGCTGGGGAATTCACCCCTCCACTTT. The V gene is TRBV6-5, the J gene TRBJ1-6; D is unclear. Trimming stripped 6 bases from V and 7 bases from J, with 13 bases between. The CDR3 has 14 residues. Per the germline V gene, CDR1 is MNHEY and CDR2 is SVGAGI.

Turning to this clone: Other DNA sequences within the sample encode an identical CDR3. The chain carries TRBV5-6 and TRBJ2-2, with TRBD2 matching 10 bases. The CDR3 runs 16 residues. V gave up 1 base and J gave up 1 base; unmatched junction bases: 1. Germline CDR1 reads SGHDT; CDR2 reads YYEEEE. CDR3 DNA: TGTGCCAGCAGCTTGCCTAGCGGGAGGAACACCGGGGAGCTGTTTTTT. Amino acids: CASSLPSGRNTGELFF.

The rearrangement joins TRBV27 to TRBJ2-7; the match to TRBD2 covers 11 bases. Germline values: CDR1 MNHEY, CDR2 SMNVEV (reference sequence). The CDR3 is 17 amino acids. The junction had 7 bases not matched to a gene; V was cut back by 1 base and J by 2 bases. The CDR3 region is CASSLFSGGASTYEQYF. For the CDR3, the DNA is TGTGCCAGCAGTTTATTTAGCGGGGGGGCCAGCACCTACGAGCAGTACTTC.

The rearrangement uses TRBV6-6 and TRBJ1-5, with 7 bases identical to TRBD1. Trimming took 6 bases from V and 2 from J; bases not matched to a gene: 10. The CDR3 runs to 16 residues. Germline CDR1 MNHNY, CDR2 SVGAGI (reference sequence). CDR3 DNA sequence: TGTGCCAGCAGCCCCTTGACAGGGCTGGGCAATCAGCCCCAGCATTTT. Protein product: CASSPLTGLGNQPQHF.

Here the CDR3 DNA reads TGTGCCAGCAAGAGGAACCGAGATACAGAGACCCAGTACTTC. This translates into CASKRNRDTETQYF. The chain uses TRBV6-5 and TRBJ2-5; D not certain. V lost 7 bases to trimming and J lost 4 bases, with 16 bases between them. The length of the CDR3 is 14 residues. The germline CDR1 and CDR2 sequences are MNHEY and SVGAGI.

CDR3 protein: CASIPRLARNNEQFF. Written as DNA, the CDR3 is TGTGCCAGCATCCCGAGACTAGCGCGTAACAATGAGCAGTTCTTC. The gene calls are TRBV28 and TRBJ2-1, with 8 bases identical to TRBD2. The length of the CDR3 is 15 residues. In germline, CDR1 is MDHEN, CDR2 SYDVKM. V lost 7 bases and J lost 5; bases outside the gene matches: 10.

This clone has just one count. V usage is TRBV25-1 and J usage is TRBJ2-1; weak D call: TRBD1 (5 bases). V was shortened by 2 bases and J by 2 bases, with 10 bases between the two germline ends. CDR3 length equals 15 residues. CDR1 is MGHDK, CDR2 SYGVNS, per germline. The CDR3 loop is CASSERGRAYNEQFF. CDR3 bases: TGTGCCAGCAGTGAAAGGGGAAGGGCCTACAATGAGCAGTTCTTC.

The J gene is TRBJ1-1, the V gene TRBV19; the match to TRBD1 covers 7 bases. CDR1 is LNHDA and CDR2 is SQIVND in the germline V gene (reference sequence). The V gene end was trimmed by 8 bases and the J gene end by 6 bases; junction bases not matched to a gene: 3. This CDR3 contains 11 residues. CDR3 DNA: TGTGCCAGTTTACAGGGGCCTGAAGCTTTCTTT. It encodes CASLQGPEAFF.

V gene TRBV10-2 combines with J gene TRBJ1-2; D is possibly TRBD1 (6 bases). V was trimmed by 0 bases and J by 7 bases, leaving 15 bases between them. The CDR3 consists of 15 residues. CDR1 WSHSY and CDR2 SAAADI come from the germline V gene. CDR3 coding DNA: TGCGCCAGCAGTGAGTCGATTTCTACAGGGTTTGGCTACACCTTC. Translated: CASSESISTGFGYTF.

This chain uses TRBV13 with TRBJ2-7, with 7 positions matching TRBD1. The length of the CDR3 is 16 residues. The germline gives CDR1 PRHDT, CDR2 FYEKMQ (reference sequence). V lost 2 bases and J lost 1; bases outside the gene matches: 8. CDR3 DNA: TGTGCCAGCAGCTTAAAATTAGGGGACAGTTCCTACGAGCAGTACTTC. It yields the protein CASSLKLGDSSYEQYF.

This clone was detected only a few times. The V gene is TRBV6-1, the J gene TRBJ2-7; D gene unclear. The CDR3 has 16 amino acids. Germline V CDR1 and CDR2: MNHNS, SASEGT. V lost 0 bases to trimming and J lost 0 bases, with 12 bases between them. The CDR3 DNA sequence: TGTGCCAGCAGTGAAGCCCCTTATAGCCGCTCCTACGAGCAGTACTTC. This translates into CASSEAPYSRSYEQYF.

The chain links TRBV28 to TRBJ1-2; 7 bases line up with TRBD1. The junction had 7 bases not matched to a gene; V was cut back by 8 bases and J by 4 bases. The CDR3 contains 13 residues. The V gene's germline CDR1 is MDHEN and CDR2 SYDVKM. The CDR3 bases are TGTGCCAGCGGACCGGGACAGCGCTATGGCTACACCTTC. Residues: CASGPGQRYGYTF.

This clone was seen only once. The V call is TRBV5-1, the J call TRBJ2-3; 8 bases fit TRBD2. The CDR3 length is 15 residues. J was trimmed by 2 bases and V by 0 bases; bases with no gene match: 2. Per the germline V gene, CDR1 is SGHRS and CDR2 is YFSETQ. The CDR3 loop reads CASSLGGRNTDTQYF. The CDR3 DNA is TGCGCCAGCAGCTTGGGCGGGAGGAACACAGATACGCAGTATTTT.

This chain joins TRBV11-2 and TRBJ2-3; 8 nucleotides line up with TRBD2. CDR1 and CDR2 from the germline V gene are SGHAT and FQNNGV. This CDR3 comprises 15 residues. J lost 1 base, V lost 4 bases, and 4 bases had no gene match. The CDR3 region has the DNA TGTGCCAGCAGCTCGAGCGGGGGCCGCACAGATACGCAGTATTTT. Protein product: CASSSSGGRTDTQYF.

In DNA, the CDR3 is TGTGCCAGCAGCTTACGTCCAGCGGGGGGGCGAGGAGAGCAGTTCTTC. It translates to CASSLRPAGGRGEQFF. The chain carries TRBV7-3 and TRBJ2-1, with 10 bases that match TRBD2. Germline V gives CDR1 SGHTA, CDR2 FQGTGA. The CDR3 is 16 amino acids. V lost 2 bases, J lost 10 bases, and 11 bases stayed unmatched.

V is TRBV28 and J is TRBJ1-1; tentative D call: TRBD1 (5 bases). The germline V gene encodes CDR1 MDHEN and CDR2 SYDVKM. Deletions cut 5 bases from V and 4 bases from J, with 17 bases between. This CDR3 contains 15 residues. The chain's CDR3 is CASSPSRGVGTEAFF. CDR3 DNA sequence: TGTGCCAGCAGTCCCTCCCGGGGGGTGGGCACTGAAGCTTTCTTT.

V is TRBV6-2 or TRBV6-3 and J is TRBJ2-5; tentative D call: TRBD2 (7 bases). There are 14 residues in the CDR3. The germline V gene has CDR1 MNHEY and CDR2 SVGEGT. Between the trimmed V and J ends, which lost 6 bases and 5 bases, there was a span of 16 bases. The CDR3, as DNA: TGTGCCAGCAGCCCCGGGGGGCGATGGGAGACCCAGTACTTC. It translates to CASSPGGRWETQYF.